Listed below are T cell receptor beta chains from one sample, sequenced in a study of OX40 agonist ivuxolimab in advanced cancers. Measured with immunoSEQ multiplex PCR; TCRdb has only the in-frame clones, and not every one. Of 50,000 to 60,000 clones in the sample, approximately 91% are singletons; the top ten hold 11% to 15%. Sequencing was performed on CD4+ or CD8+ T cells sorted from blood, taken in a trial of the OX40 agonist ivuxolimab. These receptors were obtained from an adult with an advanced solid tumor such as melanoma, head and neck, liver or kidney cancer. Both conserved end residues are trimmed from each CDR3. D genes are given only for firm matches.

TRBV11-2 | . | ASSLSGAYEKLF
TRBV13 | . | ASSHGTANTGELF
TRBV21-1 | . | ASSKSGRTSNQPQH
TRBV11-2 | TRBD2 | ASSLAPAVLAGDSYEQY
TRBV6-1 | . | VSASSYEQY
TRBV18 | . | ASSPQWESQETQY
TRBV2 | . | AAQIGNEQF
TRBV19 | TRBD1 | ASSIGQALNTEAF
TRBV19 | TRBD1 | ASSIEGRGLYEQY
TRBV5-1 | . | ASSPGVGYGYT
TRBV27 | . | ASSLLRNTEAF
TRBV19 | . | ASSPGNSNYGYT
TRBV4-1 | . | ASSQGRGTPQH
TRBV11-2 | TRBD2 | ASSTGLAGFQSDTQY
TRBV19 | . | ASSIRRRGNTGELF
TRBV2 | . | ASSGDTATSNTGELF
TRBV29-1 | . | SVEAENTEAF
TRBV15 | TRBD1 | ATSRDRSNQPQH
TRBV5-5 | TRBD2 | ASSLTPGLAGGEQY
TRBV30 | . | AAARDTDTEAF
TRBV29-1 | TRBD1 | SVDRGRDGYT
TRBV7-9 | TRBD2 | ASSSITSGGRETQY
TRBV27 | . | ASSSGTGETQY
TRBV4-2 | . | ASSQTQGRERSNQPQH
TRBV6-5 | . | ASSYSPGGQTEAF
TRBV5-1 | . | ASSLTSHNEQF
TRBV5-1 | . | ASSLLLAMDTQY
TRBV7-2 | . | ASSFLAYNEQF
TRBV19 | . | ASSLSRYMNTEAF
TRBV13 | TRBD1 | ASSPSDRVYEQY
TRBV9 | . | ASSVGDGVYNEQY
TRBV9 | . | ASSVGGAHEQF
TRBV13 | . | ASSRGGLVYGYT
TRBV10-1 | TRBD1 | ASSSTGSSYNEQF
TRBV7-2 | . | ASSISAGWGEKLF
TRBV4-3 | TRBD1 | ASSQPTGYHEQY
TRBV30 | TRBD1 | AWSGTGPSSGNTIY
TRBV5-4 | . | ASSVNRELNTEAF
TRBV7-9 | TRBD1 | ASSLTTGGLHGYT
TRBV4-2 | . | ASSQAPGGIGGEQY
TRBV19 | . | ASSRRTREDQPQH
TRBV30 | . | AWRATIGGDTEAF
TRBV6-5 | TRBD1 | ASTPRGSGNTIY
TRBV11-2 | TRBD1 | ASSLGTGAYEQY
TRBV15 | . | ATQNNRGGNEQF
TRBV11-3 | . | ASSLFRGNYEQY
TRBV4-3 | . | ASSQDHDGYYGYT
TRBV11-2 | . | ASSSDPVKDTEAF
TRBV4-1 | . | ASVENAEAF
TRBV4-1 | TRBD1 | ASSQPRTTGKGDQETQY